The 23 T cell receptor beta chains in this list originate from one sample, sequenced in a study of T cell responses to AZD1222 COVID-19 vaccine. This table comes from immunoSEQ multiplex PCR, and its TCRdb copy is limited to in-frame clones, with some not included. The sample has roughly 110,000 clones; about nine tenths are singletons. This specimen consisted of peripheral blood, obtained on day 0 of AZD1222 vaccination. All receptors come from an adult in good health.

The V gene is TRBV4-1, the J gene TRBJ2-1, with 13 bases lining up with TRBD2. V was pared by 1 base and J by 10 bases, with 4 bases of the junction left unmatched. Germline assignment: CDR1 MGHRA and CDR2 YSYEKL. The CDR3 is made up of 15 amino acids. CDR3 protein: CASSQVGLAGDEQFF. CDR3 bases: TGCGCCAGCAGCCAAGTTGGACTAGCGGGAGACGAGCAGTTCTTC.

The chain is built from TRBV6-5 and TRBJ2-7; no firm D call. This CDR3 comprises 15 residues. Per the germline V gene, CDR1 is MNHEY and CDR2 is SVGAGI. V gave up 5 bases and J gave up 0 bases, with 14 bases separating them. The CDR3 nucleotides are TGTGCCAGCAGTCCCTTTGACCCCCGCTCCTACGAGCAGTACTTC. This codes for CASSPFDPRSYEQYF.

This chain connects TRBV6-2 or TRBV6-3 to TRBJ1-5; D uncertain. Germline V CDR1 and CDR2: MNHEY, SVGEGT. The CDR3 sequence is 14 residues long. V was cut by 5 bases and J by 8 bases, with 16 bases left in between. DNA for the CDR3: TGTGCCAGCAGTCACCCGGGTCATAGCGAGCCCCAGCATTTT. It codes for CASSHPGHSEPQHF.

The V call is TRBV5-4, the J call TRBJ2-7; the match to TRBD2 covers 7 bases. CDR3 size: 14 residues. With 0 bases clipped from V and 3 bases from J, the junction kept 3 bases outside the gene matches. Germline V gene sequence: CDR1 SGHNT, CDR2 YYREEE (reference sequence). The CDR3 DNA is TGTGCCAGCAGCTTGGCGGGGGGAAACTACGAGCAGTACTTC. This encodes CASSLAGGNYEQYF.

This clone rates as medium-sized. The rearrangement joins TRBV4-3 to TRBJ2-6; D might be TRBD1 (5 bases). Germline V gene data show CDR1 as LGHNA and CDR2 as YSLEER. The CDR3 consists of 18 residues. The V gene lost 3 bases and the J gene lost 0 bases, with 15 bases spanning the gap. CDR3 loop: CASSHLQASFSGANVLTF. The CDR3 nucleotides are TGCGCCAGCAGCCACCTACAGGCCAGCTTCTCTGGGGCCAACGTCCTGACTTTC.

J is TRBJ1-4 and V is TRBV5-1, with D possibly TRBD1 on 6 matching bases. This CDR3 contains 20 residues. Trimming cost V 4 bases and J 5 bases, with 30 bases left between them. Per the germline V gene, CDR1 is SGHRS and CDR2 is YFSETQ. In DNA form, the CDR3 reads TGCGCCAGCAGCCTTCGGAATTTACAGGGAATCATTACCAGAAATGAAAAACTGTTTTTT. Translating it yields CASSLRNLQGIITRNEKLFF.

The chain is built from TRBV15 and TRBJ2-3; 9 bases agree with TRBD1. The ends lost 1 base at V and 0 bases at J; junction bases unmatched: 2. This CDR3 contains 16 residues. Germline lookup yields CDR1 LNHNV and CDR2 YYDKDF (reference sequence). This chain's CDR3 is CATSRGQGGSTDTQYF. The CDR3 nucleotides read TGTGCCACCAGCAGAGGACAGGGGGGGAGCACAGATACGCAGTATTTT.

The rearrangement links TRBV19 to TRBJ2-3; 9 nucleotides match TRBD2. Unmatched junction bases numbered 7, after V lost 7 bases and J lost 2 bases. Germline V gene sequence: CDR1 LNHDA, CDR2 SQIVND (reference sequence). CDR3 length: 15 amino acids. Here the CDR3 reads CASKGLAQNTDTQYF. DNA of the CDR3: TGTGCCAGTAAGGGACTAGCTCAAAACACAGATACGCAGTATTTT.

The chain employs TRBV23-1 and TRBJ2-7, with 16 bases fitting TRBD2. TRBV23-1 is marked as an open reading frame, function uncertain. Trimming at V came to 0 bases and at J to 5 bases, leaving 7 bases not matched to a gene. The CDR3 covers 18 residues. CDR3 nucleotides: TGCGCCAGCAGTCAATCAATAGTAGGGACTAGCGGGAGGGACGAGCAGTACTTC. Amino acid sequence: CASSQSIVGTSGRDEQYF.

The chain employs TRBV19 and TRBJ2-1, with 9 bases that match TRBD1. The CDR3 consists of 15 residues. V was clipped by 9 bases and J by 3 bases; unmatched bases: 9. CDR1 is LNHDA, CDR2 SQIVND, per germline (reference sequence). The CDR3 protein is CASQSGTGSYNEQFF. CDR3 DNA sequence: TGTGCCAGCCAGTCCGGGACAGGGAGCTACAATGAGCAGTTCTTC.

This clone was seen only a few times. The genes are TRBV18 and TRBJ1-1; D is ambiguous. This CDR3 comprises 14 residues. Germline CDR1 reads KGHSH; CDR2 reads LQKENI. Deletions cut 2 bases from V and 2 bases from J, with 9 bases between. The DNA for the CDR3 is TGTGCCAGCTCACCAGGGATGATAAACACTGAAGCTTTCTTT. Protein sequence: CASSPGMINTEAFF.

The V and J genes are TRBV28 and TRBJ2-7; 7 bases map to TRBD1. The CDR3 is 13 residues long. CDR1 MDHEN and CDR2 SYDVKM come from the germline V gene. Trimming cost V 2 bases and J 6 bases; bases outside gene matches: 4. The CDR3 nucleotides read TGTGCCAGCAGTTTACCCTACAGGGGCGAGCAGTACTTC. This encodes CASSLPYRGEQYF.

This sequence joins TRBV28 and TRBJ2-7; D unresolved. This CDR3 is built from 13 residues. Trimming took 5 bases from V and 3 from J, leaving 11 bases between them. CDR1 is MDHEN and CDR2 is SYDVKM in the germline V gene. The CDR3, as DNA: TGTGCCAGCAGTCCCGGACGGAACTACGAGCAGTACTTC. Translated: CASSPGRNYEQYF.

The chain's CDR3 is CASGNGQPGNTIYF. CDR3 DNA sequence: TGTGCTAGTGGTAATGGACAGCCTGGAAACACCATATATTTT. This chain connects TRBV12-5 to TRBJ1-3, with D possibly TRBD1 on 6 matching bases. This CDR3 has 14 amino acids. Germline V gives CDR1 LGHNT, CDR2 FRNRAP. V was shortened by 5 bases and J by 2 bases, with 10 bases between the two germline ends.

This chain connects TRBV5-1 to TRBJ2-5; the match to TRBD2 covers 9 bases. CDR3 length: 15 residues. After removal of 4 bases from V and 2 bases from J, the junction contained 6 bases not matched to a gene. Germline assignment: CDR1 SGHRS and CDR2 YFSETQ. The CDR3 DNA follows: TGCGCCAGCAGCCGTAGCGGGAGTGGGCAAGAGACCCAGTACTTC. It codes for CASSRSGSGQETQYF.

The chain joins TRBV5-4 to TRBJ2-7; 8 nucleotides agree with TRBD1. The V segment lost 1 base and the J segment 3 bases; nucleotides outside the gene matches: 6. The CDR3 is 15 residues long. From germline, CDR1 is SGHNT and CDR2 YYREEE (reference sequence). The CDR3 reads CASSLQGASLYEQYF. CDR3 coding DNA: TGTGCCAGCAGCTTGCAGGGGGCTTCACTCTACGAGCAGTACTTC.

The V call is TRBV25-1, the J call TRBJ1-2, with D uncertain. Germline CDR1 and CDR2: MGHDK and SYGVNS. Between the trimmed V and J ends, which lost 7 bases and 2 bases, there was a span of 11 bases. The CDR3 runs 13 residues. CDR3 in DNA: TGTGCCAGCACCGGAACTTTCAACTATGGCTACACCTTC. Its translation is CASTGTFNYGYTF.

The chain uses TRBV9 and TRBJ1-4; D may be TRBD1 (5 bases). Trimming stripped 7 bases from V and 3 bases from J, with 16 bases between. The CDR3 loop spans 15 amino acids. Germline V gene sequence: CDR1 SGDLS, CDR2 YYNGEE. The CDR3: CASGRQGAPNEKLFF. CDR3 coding DNA: TGTGCCAGCGGCCGACAAGGGGCACCTAATGAAAAACTGTTTTTT.

The rearrangement joins TRBV2 to TRBJ1-1, with TRBD1 identical over 7 bases. Germline trimming cut 3 bases from V and 10 bases from J; bases unmatched to any gene: 8. Germline V lookup: CDR1 SNHLY, CDR2 FYNNEI. The CDR3 runs 13 residues. CDR3 protein: CASSDGQAGAAFF. CDR3 sequence (DNA): TGTGCCAGCAGTGATGGACAGGCCGGGGCAGCTTTCTTT. Using reference TRBV2 and TRBJ1-1 for the parts outside the CDR3, the full variable domain is EPEVTQTPSHQVTQMGQEVILRCVPISNHLYFYWYRQILGQKVEFLVSFYNNEISEKSEIFDDQFSVERPDGSNFTLKIRSTKLEDSAMYFCASSDGQAGAAFFGQGTRLTVV.

V is TRBV28 and J is TRBJ2-1; 9 bases map to TRBD1. Per germline, CDR1 MDHEN and CDR2 SYDVKM. This CDR3 is built from 16 residues. After removal of 3 bases from V and 7 bases from J, the junction contained 10 bases not matched to a gene. In DNA, the CDR3 is TGTGCCAGCAGTTTGATCGCGGGACAGGGTCTAAATGAGCAGTTCTTC. Its protein product is CASSLIAGQGLNEQFF.

The CDR3 DNA is TGTGCCAGCAGCGCCACTAGCGGGAGGGCGGAGACCCAGTACTTC. Its translation: CASSATSGRAETQYF. The V gene is TRBV7-3, the J gene TRBJ2-5; TRBD2 agrees at 13 bases. The germline V gene has CDR1 SGHTA and CDR2 FQGTGA. This CDR3 has 15 residues. The J segment lost 5 bases and the V segment lost 5 bases, leaving 5 bases of the junction unmatched.

The chain joins TRBV9 to TRBJ2-2; TRBD1 matches 7 bases. From germline, CDR1 is SGDLS and CDR2 YYNGEE. Unmatched junction bases numbered 2, after V lost 0 bases and J lost 0 bases. The CDR3 is made up of 16 amino acids. CDR3 sequence: CASSVAGQPNTGELFF. CDR3 coding DNA: TGTGCCAGCAGCGTAGCGGGACAGCCGAACACCGGGGAGCTGTTTTTT.

The chain carries TRBV27 and TRBJ2-2; 7 bases match TRBD1. This CDR3 has 14 amino acids. J lost 5 bases, V lost 6 bases, and 6 bases had no gene match. Germline V gene sequence: CDR1 MNHEY, CDR2 SMNVEV (reference sequence). The CDR3 region is CASRQGLTTGELFF. CDR3 coding DNA: TGTGCCAGCAGACAGGGGCTAACGACCGGGGAGCTGTTTTTT.